This TCR beta chain was obtained from a study of cytomegalovirus exposure and HLA in healthy donors. Overall study findings and caveats: TCR beta chains numbering some 160 were designated cytomegalovirus-associated.

The V segment lost 3 bases and the J segment 6 bases; nucleotides outside the gene matches: 7. Germline V gene sequence: CDR1 LNHDA, CDR2 SQIVND (reference sequence). This CDR3 is 15 amino acids long. It was the 120-subject validation cohort, separate from the roughly 700-subject first cohort, to which the donors belonged. Turning to this clone: Its specificity is not known.

Produced via immunoSEQ multiplex PCR; TCRdb's table is partial and in-frame only. The repertoire includes some 150,000 clones, 91% of them detected once, and about 0.7% sits in the top ten. Input material: PBMCs. The chain recombines TRBV19 with TRBJ1-5, with 8 bases aligning to TRBD1. The receptor comes from a man aged 18 to 30 in good health and CMV-seronegative. The CDR3 DNA is TGTGCCAGTAGTATTACGGCAGGGGGCTTTCAGCCCCAGCATTTT. Protein sequence: CASSITAGGFQPQHF.